Below, one T cell receptor (beta chain) is given with its context. Its matching antigen is unknown. Germline V gene lookup returns CDR1 SNHLY and CDR2 FYNNEI. CDR3 size: 16 residues. Trimming stripped 5 bases from V and 5 bases from J, with 18 bases between. This sample is part of a study of cytomegalovirus exposure and HLA in healthy donors. PCR used 60 Vbeta primers and 13 Jbeta primers. The method was immunoSEQ multiplex PCR; TCRdb's version includes in-frame clones alone and lacks a portion of them. The table records roughly 150,000 clones, under 70% of them present only once. Study-wide points: Later analysis found that TCR beta chains associated with HLA were more clonally expanded than other, equally common chains.

Specimen: PBMCs. The chain has TRBV2 and TRBJ2-2, with TRBD1 as a possible D gene (6 bases). The sequence came from a woman in her twenties or thirties in good health and CMV-seropositive. The CDR3 reads CASSLMGGGQTGELFF. Here the CDR3 DNA reads TGTGCCAGCAGTCTCATGGGTGGGGGCCAGACCGGGGAGCTGTTTTTT.